These 18 T cell receptor beta chains share one sample of origin, sequenced in a study of control samples from healthy donors and cancer patients. Sequencing used immunoSEQ multiplex PCR; TCRdb keeps in-frame clones, though not all of them. This sample has 70,000 to 95,000 clones, with just over 90% found just once. Sequenced: blood. These receptors were collected from a woman aged 30 to 39 in good health.

The V gene is TRBV5-8, the J gene TRBJ2-1, with D possibly called TRBD1 or TRBD2 (5 bases each). Between the trimmed V and J ends, which lost 3 bases and 0 bases, there was a span of 16 bases. Looked up from germline, CDR1 is SGHTS and CDR2 is YDEGEE. The length of the CDR3 is 17 residues. The CDR3 DNA sequence: TGTGCCAGCAGCTCTACGAGGAGAGGGGCCTCCTACAATGAGCAGTTCTTC. The encoded protein is CASSSTRRGASYNEQFF.

This chain joins TRBV5-4 and TRBJ2-7; TRBD1 matches at 9 bases. Germline assignment: CDR1 SGHNT and CDR2 YYREEE (reference sequence). After removal of 3 bases from V and 6 bases from J, the junction contained 1 base not matched to a gene. This CDR3 is built from 12 residues. The CDR3 nucleotides are TGTGCCAGCAGCTGGGGACAGGGCGAGCAGTACTTC. This codes for CASSWGQGEQYF.

The chain has TRBV2 and TRBJ1-1; D uncertain. The CDR3 sequence is 13 residues long. Germline values: CDR1 SNHLY, CDR2 FYNNEI. Trimming took 6 bases from V and 2 from J, leaving 10 bases between them. CDR3 in amino acids: CASRDDSNTEAFF. CDR3 coding DNA: TGTGCCAGCAGGGACGACTCCAACACTGAAGCTTTCTTT.

The chain uses TRBV7-8 and TRBJ2-7, with TRBD2 matching over 7 bases. The ends lost 5 bases at V and 7 bases at J; junction bases unmatched: 11. CDR1 is SGHVS, CDR2 FQNEAQ, per germline. The CDR3 contains 14 residues. The CDR3 DNA reads TGTGCCAGCAGCGAATCAGGGAGGGCGGGAGAGCAGTACTTC. Translated, it gives CASSESGRAGEQYF.

This rearrangement joins TRBV10-3 to TRBJ2-7; D not certain. This CDR3 is 14 amino acids long. Germline CDR1 and CDR2: ENHRY and SYGVKD. V lost 2 bases and J 2 bases, leaving 10 bases between the germline ends. The CDR3 sequence is CAISESHLTYEQYF. The CDR3 coding sequence is TGTGCCATCAGTGAGAGTCACTTAACCTACGAGCAGTACTTC.

This chain connects TRBV20-1 to TRBJ2-2; weak D call: TRBD1 (5 bases). Trimming left V 3 bases short and J 5 bases short, with 10 bases between. The CDR3 contains 13 residues. Germline V gene data show CDR1 as DFQATT and CDR2 as SNEGSKA (reference sequence). CDR3 sequence: CSASRGLTGELFF. CDR3 bases: TGCAGTGCTAGTAGGGGTTTGACCGGGGAGCTGTTTTTT.

The gene calls are TRBV28 and TRBJ1-2, with D maybe TRBD1 (5 bases). CDR3 size: 12 residues. V was shortened by 5 bases and J by 5 bases, with 9 bases between the two germline ends. Germline V lookup: CDR1 MDHEN, CDR2 SYDVKM. DNA of the CDR3: TGTGCCAGCAGTCCACAGGAGTATGGCTACACCTTC. This translates into CASSPQEYGYTF.

As DNA, the CDR3 is TGTGCCATCAGCCCCGGGAATCAGCCCCAGCATTTT. It yields the protein CAISPGNQPQHF. V and J are TRBV10-3 and TRBJ1-5; no clear D gene. Deletions cut 6 bases from V and 4 bases from J, with 7 bases between. This CDR3 has 12 residues. Germline CDR1 ENHRY, CDR2 SYGVKD.

V is TRBV6-5 and J is TRBJ1-5; D gene unclear. V was cut by 6 bases and J by 0 bases, with 9 bases left in between. The CDR3 is 14 amino acids. Germline V gives CDR1 MNHEY, CDR2 SVGAGI. The CDR3 here is CASRDFYSNQPQHF. The CDR3 nucleotides read TGTGCCAGCAGGGATTTCTATAGCAATCAGCCCCAGCATTTT.

V usage is TRBV14 and J usage is TRBJ1-2; D not resolved. Per germline, CDR1 SGHDN and CDR2 FVKESK. The length of the CDR3 is 12 residues. The V end lost 5 bases, the J end lost 4 bases, and 8 bases lay between the germline ends. The CDR3 loop reads CASSVGSYGYTF. The CDR3, as DNA: TGTGCCAGCAGCGTCGGGTCCTATGGCTACACCTTC.

The V and J genes are TRBV12-5 and TRBJ1-1; TRBD1 might be the D (6 bases). V was shortened by 2 bases and J by 4 bases, with 14 bases between the two germline ends. The V gene's germline CDR1 is LGHNT and CDR2 FRNRAP. The CDR3 consists of 15 residues. Here the CDR3 DNA reads TGTGCTAGTGGTTTGCCCCCCGAAGGGGGCACTGAAGCTTTCTTT. Translation gives CASGLPPEGGTEAFF.

This clone was recorded only once. This chain joins TRBV27 and TRBJ2-5; TRBD1 matches at 7 bases. Germline V CDR1 and CDR2: MNHEY, SMNVEV (reference sequence). The CDR3 runs to 13 residues. With V trimmed by 6 bases and J by 1 base, 2 bases remained unmatched. The CDR3 loop reads CASRNRGQETQYF. The CDR3, as DNA: TGTGCCAGCAGGAACAGGGGCCAAGAGACCCAGTACTTC.

V usage is TRBV20-1 and J usage is TRBJ1-2; possibly TRBD1 for D (5 bases). The CDR3 runs 15 residues. Trimming left V 3 bases short and J 4 bases short, with 18 bases between. Per germline, CDR1 DFQATT and CDR2 SNEGSKA (reference sequence). The CDR3 DNA follows: TGCAGTGCTAGTTCCAGCAGGGTGTATGGCTATGGCTACACCTTC. Protein sequence: CSASSSRVYGYGYTF.

The V call is TRBV6-1, the J call TRBJ1-5; D not certain. The CDR3 runs to 15 residues. V was pared by 2 bases and J by 7 bases, with 15 bases between. Germline loops: CDR1 MNHNS, CDR2 SASEGT. For the CDR3, the DNA is TGTGCCAGCAGTGAAAATATGATTTTAAGGCAGCCCCAGCATTTT. Protein: CASSENMILRQPQHF.

J is TRBJ2-3 and V is TRBV11-2, with 12 bases identical to TRBD2. Per the germline V gene, CDR1 is SGHAT and CDR2 is FQNNGV. The trim removed 8 bases at V and 8 bases at J, leaving 17 bases unmatched. CDR3 length equals 17 residues. CDR3 in DNA: TGTGCCAGCCAGCTTGCAACTAGCGGGGGGCCTGGTGGTACGCAGTATTTT. It is translated as CASQLATSGGPGGTQYF.

The chain is built from TRBV6-2 or TRBV6-3 and TRBJ1-4, with 7 bases aligning to TRBD1. Germline V gives CDR1 MNHEY, CDR2 SVGEGT. The CDR3 extends over 14 amino acids. J was trimmed by 7 bases and V by 5 bases; bases with no gene match: 7. CDR3 amino acids: CASSPYRGPEKLFF. The CDR3 DNA is TGTGCCAGCAGTCCCTACAGGGGTCCTGAAAAACTGTTTTTT.

The chain combines TRBV4-1 with TRBJ2-5; TRBD2 might be the D (5 bases). The length of the CDR3 is 14 residues. Between the trimmed V and J ends, which lost 3 bases and 8 bases, there was a span of 16 bases. Germline CDR1 is MGHRA and CDR2 is YSYEKL. The CDR3 here is CASSQLFGERTQYF. In nucleotides, the CDR3 is TGCGCCAGCAGCCAGCTTTTCGGGGAGAGAACCCAGTACTTC.

Here the CDR3 DNA reads TGCGCCAGCAGCTTGGACCCCAACCAGGGCTATGGCTACACCTTC. This gives the protein CASSLDPNQGYGYTF. The genes are TRBV5-1 and TRBJ1-2; D perhaps matches TRBD1 (5 bases). This CDR3 is 15 amino acids long. Germline CDR1 and CDR2: SGHRS and YFSETQ. V was clipped by 0 bases and J by 4 bases, with 13 bases between them.